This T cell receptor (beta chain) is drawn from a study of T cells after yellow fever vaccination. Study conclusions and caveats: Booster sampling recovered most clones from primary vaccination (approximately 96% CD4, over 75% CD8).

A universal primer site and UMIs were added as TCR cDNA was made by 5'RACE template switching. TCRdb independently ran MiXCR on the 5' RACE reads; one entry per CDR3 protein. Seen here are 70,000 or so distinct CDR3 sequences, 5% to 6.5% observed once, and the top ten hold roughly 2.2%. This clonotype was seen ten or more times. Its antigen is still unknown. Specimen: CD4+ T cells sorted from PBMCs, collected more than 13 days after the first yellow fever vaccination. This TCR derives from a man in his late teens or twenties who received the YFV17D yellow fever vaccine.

The DNA for the CDR3 is TGTGCCAGCAGTTCCCTGCTGGGGGGCCCGAACACTGAAGCTTTCTTT. Protein product: CASSSLLGGPNTEAFF. The chain is built from TRBV6-5 and TRBJ1-1, with D tentatively TRBD1 (6 bases). Trimming took off 4 bases at V and 1 base at J, with 16 bases between the two ends. Germline lookup yields CDR1 MNHEY and CDR2 SVGAGI. The CDR3 has 16 amino acids.